This TCR beta chain was recovered during a study of blood T cell repertoires in COVID-19. Overall study: Samples taken during acute and convalescent COVID-19 were collected in the United States, Italy and Spain. The analysed material was cDNA or gDNA that came from T cells, B-cell-depleted T cells, or PBMCs.

The method was immunoSEQ multiplex PCR; TCRdb's version includes in-frame clones alone and lacks a portion of them. The table lists over 90,000 clones, approximately 86% of them singletons. This sequence originates from an elderly man with acute or convalescent COVID-19. Sequenced sample: peripheral blood.

The CDR3 DNA is TGTGCCAGCAGTGGGACAGGGGTAACCAAAAACATTCAGTACTTC. Protein: CASSGTGVTKNIQYF. The chain is built from TRBV2 and TRBJ2-4; TRBD1 aligns across 9 bases. The CDR3 runs to 15 residues. V was pared by 4 bases and J by 2 bases, with 3 bases of the junction left unmatched. Looked up from germline, CDR1 is SNHLY and CDR2 is FYNNEI.